Presented here are 28 T cell receptor beta chains from one specimen sequenced in a study of PD-L1 blockade in urothelial cancer. This sample's time point: peripheral blood 6 weeks after treatment start. TCRdb's copy holds only in-frame clones and misses some; the assay was immunoSEQ multiplex PCR. The sample contains tens of thousands of clones, 70% to 90% of which appear only once. The sample consisted of PBMCs, taken around atezolizumab (anti-PD-L1) treatment. These receptors were taken from a man aged 55 to 70 with urothelial cancer.

The rearrangement joins TRBV4-1 to TRBJ2-7; TRBD1 aligns across 10 bases. The CDR3 is 18 amino acids. With V trimmed by 4 bases and J by 7 bases, 19 bases remained unmatched. Looked up from germline, CDR1 is MGHRA and CDR2 is YSYEKL. CDR3: CASSRTTIRQGAMGEQYF. In DNA, the CDR3 is TGCGCCAGCAGCCGAACAACGATAAGACAGGGGGCGATGGGTGAGCAGTACTTC.

V usage is TRBV13 and J usage is TRBJ1-1, with TRBD1 as a possible D gene (6 bases). Germline CDR1 and CDR2: PRHDT and FYEKMQ (reference sequence). CDR3 length: 16 amino acids. Trimming removed 0 bases from V and 1 base from J, with 12 bases in between. This CDR3 is CASSLGQGRGNTEAFF. The CDR3 DNA is TGTGCCAGCAGCTTAGGTCAGGGCAGGGGGAACACTGAAGCTTTCTTT.

The count of this clone is one. This rearrangement joins TRBV29-1 to TRBJ2-1, with D possibly matching TRBD1 (7 bases). This CDR3 region has 16 residues. CDR1 SQVTM and CDR2 ANQGSEA come from the germline V gene. The V end was cut by 4 bases, the J end by 1 base, with 17 bases between. CDR3 in DNA: TGCAGCGTTGTTCTAGCCCAGGGGGGATCCTACAATGAGCAGTTCTTC. Translation gives CSVVLAQGGSYNEQFF.

This clone was picked up one time. J is TRBJ1-2 and V is TRBV30; 9 bases align to TRBD1. V lost 3 bases, J lost 8 bases, and 13 bases stayed unmatched. This CDR3 is built from 15 residues. Germline V gene data show CDR1 as GTSNPN and CDR2 as SVGIG (reference sequence). DNA of the CDR3: TGTGCCTGGAGCGCAACCGGGACAGGGACCTCCGGCTACACCTTC. Translated, it gives CAWSATGTGTSGYTF. Looking up the rest from reference TRBV30 and TRBJ1-2 gives the full variable domain: SQTIHQWPATLVQPVGSPLSLECTVEGTSNPNLYWYRQAAGRGLQLLFYSVGIGQISSEVPQNLSASRPQDRQFILSSKKLLLSDSGFYLCAWSATGTGTSGYTFGSGTRLTVV.

The chain couples TRBV7-3 to TRBJ2-3; TRBD1 might be the D (5 bases). This CDR3 region has 14 residues. Germline loops: CDR1 SGHTA, CDR2 FQGTGA. The V end was cut by 2 bases, the J end by 5 bases, with 11 bases between. CDR3 sequence: CASSLQGSKDTQYF. DNA for the CDR3: TGTGCCAGCAGCTTACAGGGTTCTAAAGATACGCAGTATTTT.

The CDR3 spells CASSKSGRGAEQYF. The CDR3 coding sequence is TGTGCCAGCAGCAAAAGTGGCAGGGGGGCCGAGCAGTACTTC. The V gene is TRBV7-3, the J gene TRBJ2-7; D is perhaps TRBD1 (7 bases). The CDR3 sequence is 14 residues long. Germline-derived CDR1 and CDR2 are SGHTA and FQGTGA. The ends were cut back, 5 bases at V and 6 bases at J, with 17 bases in the middle.

The chain employs TRBV15 and TRBJ1-5; weak D call: TRBD1 (6 bases). Germline V lookup: CDR1 LNHNV, CDR2 YYDKDF (reference sequence). V lost 0 bases to trimming and J lost 5 bases, with 11 bases between them. CDR3 size: 15 residues. The CDR3 reads CATSRDPTGDQPQHF. In DNA, the CDR3 is TGTGCCACCAGCAGAGATCCGACAGGTGATCAGCCCCAGCATTTT.

The chain employs TRBV7-8 and TRBJ1-3; no firm D call. CDR3 size: 17 residues. Germline lookup yields CDR1 SGHVS and CDR2 FQNEAQ. V was pared by 2 bases and J by 3 bases, with 17 bases between. The CDR3 coding sequence is TGTGCCAGCAGCTTATATAGGTTCGGAGATAGTGGAAACACCATATATTTT. The encoded protein is CASSLYRFGDSGNTIYF. The whole variable domain, remainder taken from reference TRBV7-8 and TRBJ1-3, is GAGVSQSPRYKVAKRGQDVALRCDPISGHVSLFWYQQALGQGPEFLTYFQNEAQLDKSGLPSDRFFAERPEGSVSTLKIQRTQQEDSAVYLCASSLYRFGDSGNTIYFGEGSWLTVV.

The chain has TRBV6-6 and TRBJ1-2, with 11 bases fitting TRBD1. CDR3 length: 14 amino acids. The germline V gene encodes CDR1 MNHNY and CDR2 SVGAGI (reference sequence). V was clipped by 7 bases and J by 8 bases; unmatched bases: 9. Here the CDR3 DNA reads TGTGCCAGCACCAGGGGACAGGGGGTTCTGGGCTACACCTTC. Translating gives CASTRGQGVLGYTF.

The count of this clone is one. The chain joins TRBV6-1 to TRBJ1-1; D ambiguous. With 5 bases removed from V and 1 base from J, the gap between germline ends came to 8 bases. CDR1 is MNHNS and CDR2 is SASEGT in the germline V gene. The CDR3 runs to 13 residues. The CDR3 bases are TGTGCCAGCAGTCTCCGCGGGAACACTGAAGCTTTCTTT. This gives the protein CASSLRGNTEAFF.

The V and J genes are TRBV7-2 and TRBJ1-6; D is perhaps TRBD1 (5 bases). This CDR3 spans 14 amino acids. V was pared by 6 bases and J by 6 bases, with 12 bases between. The germline V gene has CDR1 SGHTA and CDR2 FQGNSA. The CDR3, as DNA: TGTGCCAGCAGATTCGGGGGGACTAATTCACCCCTCCACTTT. Protein product: CASRFGGTNSPLHF. Drawing the rest from reference TRBV7-2 and TRBJ1-6, the complete variable domain is GAGVSQSPSNKVTEKGKDVELRCDPISGHTALYWYRQSLGQGLEFLIYFQGNSAPDKSGLPSDRFSAERTGGSVSTLTIQRTQQEDSAVYLCASRFGGTNSPLHFGNGTRLTVT.

The V and J genes are TRBV18 and TRBJ2-3, with D uncertain. Per the germline V gene, CDR1 is KGHSH and CDR2 is LQKENI. Trimming left V 4 bases short and J 4 bases short, with 9 bases between. The CDR3 contains 13 residues. The CDR3 loop is CASSLNSADTQYF. Here the CDR3 DNA reads TGTGCCAGCTCACTAAATTCAGCAGATACGCAGTATTTT.

The rearrangement links TRBV7-2 to TRBJ2-1, with 12 bases aligning to TRBD2. With V trimmed by 4 bases and J by 5 bases, 3 bases remained unmatched. Germline values: CDR1 SGHTA, CDR2 FQGNSA. The CDR3 consists of 15 residues. CDR3 DNA sequence: TGTGCCAGCAGCTCTAGCGGGGGGGAGAACAATGAGCAGTTCTTC. It translates to CASSSSGGENNEQFF.

J is TRBJ1-1 and V is TRBV2; D is unclear. Germline assignment: CDR1 SNHLY and CDR2 FYNNEI. There are 15 residues in the CDR3. The V end was cut by 3 bases, the J end by 0 bases, with 11 bases between. CDR3 sequence (DNA): TGTGCCAGCAGTGAGTCAAGCGTGGTGAACACTGAAGCTTTCTTT. Its translation: CASSESSVVNTEAFF.

This clone was counted a single time. V and J are TRBV6-5 and TRBJ2-7; the match to TRBD2 covers 11 bases. CDR1 and CDR2 from the germline V gene are MNHEY and SVGAGI. The CDR3 is 15 residues long. V shed 4 bases and J 6 bases; nucleotides not matched to a gene: 8. Here the CDR3 reads CASSSLPTSGGEQYF. The CDR3 DNA is TGTGCCAGCAGTTCCCTCCCCACTAGCGGGGGCGAGCAGTACTTC.

The CDR3 DNA follows: TGTGCCAGCTCACCACCTGCGGGAGTCGCCTACAATGAGCAGTTCTTC. This translates into CASSPPAGVAYNEQFF. This chain uses TRBV18 with TRBJ2-1, with TRBD2 identical over 7 bases. The CDR3 totals 16 residues. The ends lost 0 bases at V and 2 bases at J; junction bases unmatched: 4. CDR1 is KGHSH and CDR2 is LQKENI in the germline V gene.

The genes are TRBV9 and TRBJ1-5; D call uncertain. The CDR3 spans 16 residues. Germline values: CDR1 SGDLS, CDR2 YYNGEE. Trimming stripped 0 bases from V and 0 bases from J, with 10 bases between. Here the CDR3 DNA reads TGTGCCAGCAGCGTAGACGCAGGCTCTAGCAATCAGCCCCAGCATTTT. The encoded protein is CASSVDAGSSNQPQHF.

The V call is TRBV19, the J call TRBJ2-2; possibly TRBD1 for D (5 bases). Germline CDR1 reads LNHDA; CDR2 reads SQIVND (reference sequence). CDR3 size: 15 residues. Trimming pared 3 bases from V and 3 bases from J, leaving 11 bases between. CDR3 DNA: TGTGCCAGTAGTATTCAGGGAAGCGACACCGGGGAGCTGTTTTTT. Translating gives CASSIQGSDTGELFF.

V is TRBV5-1 and J is TRBJ2-1; TRBD2 matches at 11 bases. The CDR3 contains 16 residues. The V segment lost 5 bases and the J segment 7 bases; nucleotides outside the gene matches: 11. Germline lookup yields CDR1 SGHRS and CDR2 YFSETQ. This CDR3 reads CASSSQVAGGKNEQFF. CDR3 sequence (DNA): TGCGCCAGCAGTTCCCAGGTAGCGGGAGGGAAGAATGAGCAGTTCTTC.

The rearrangement links TRBV11-2 to TRBJ2-2, with 9 bases fitting TRBD2. Per germline, CDR1 SGHAT and CDR2 FQNNGV. This CDR3 comprises 17 residues. J gave up 6 bases and V 1 base, and 9 bases lay outside the gene matches. CDR3 in amino acids: CASSLGRLAGVSGELFF. CDR3 DNA sequence: TGTGCCAGCAGCTTAGGTCGGTTAGCGGGAGTCTCCGGGGAGCTGTTTTTT. The complete variable domain, with remaining parts taken from reference TRBV11-2 and TRBJ2-2, reads EAGVAQSPRYKIIEKRQSVAFWCNPISGHATLYWYQQILGQGPKLLIQFQNNGVVDDSQLPKDRFSAERLKGVDSTLKIQPAKLEDSAVYLCASSLGRLAGVSGELFFGEGSRLTVL.

In its sample, this clone was seen once. The chain recombines TRBV10-3 with TRBJ1-3; D unresolved. The CDR3 covers 14 residues. Trimming removed 11 bases from V and 1 base from J, with 15 bases in between. The germline V gene encodes CDR1 ENHRY and CDR2 SYGVKD. The CDR3 here is CASWLGPSGNTIYF. CDR3 in DNA: TGTGCCTCCTGGCTGGGCCCGTCTGGAAACACCATATATTTT.

The chain joins TRBV5-6 to TRBJ2-7; 8 bases are shared with TRBD2. The V and J ends lost 4 bases and 2 bases, in that order; junction bases with no gene match: 11. Per the germline V gene, CDR1 is SGHDT and CDR2 is YYEEEE. The CDR3 length is 16 residues. CDR3 sequence: CASSRGGYSKAYEQYF. CDR3 DNA: TGTGCCAGCAGCCGGGGGGGTTACAGCAAGGCCTACGAGCAGTACTTC.

The sample holds one count of this clone. This chain connects TRBV29-1 to TRBJ1-5; 8 bases map to TRBD1. Germline V gives CDR1 SQVTM, CDR2 ANQGSEA. The J segment lost 3 bases and the V segment lost 4 bases, leaving 5 bases of the junction unmatched. The CDR3 runs 14 residues. The CDR3 loop reads CSVVTGGSNQPQHF. The CDR3 DNA reads TGCAGCGTTGTTACAGGGGGGTCCAATCAGCCCCAGCATTTT.

This chain links TRBV29-1 with TRBJ2-2; a possible D gene is TRBD1 (5 bases). Germline assignment: CDR1 SQVTM and CDR2 ANQGSEA. The CDR3 contains 13 residues. Trimming removed 7 bases from V and 3 bases from J, with 12 bases in between. The CDR3 DNA is TGCAGCGCCCCGGACACCTACACCGGGGAGCTGTTTTTT. Residues: CSAPDTYTGELFF.

The chain couples TRBV12-5 to TRBJ2-1, with a weak D call TRBD2 (6 bases). The V gene lost 3 bases and the J gene lost 6 bases, with 12 bases spanning the gap. The germline V gene encodes CDR1 LGHNT and CDR2 FRNRAP. The CDR3 is made up of 14 amino acids. The CDR3: CASGFAGSGNEQFF. The CDR3 DNA sequence: TGTGCTAGTGGTTTCGCTGGTAGCGGCAATGAGCAGTTCTTC.

This clone was seen a handful of times. The gene calls are TRBV4-1 and TRBJ2-1; tentative D call: TRBD1 (5 bases). Trimming removed 1 base from V and 5 bases from J, with 12 bases in between. Germline loops: CDR1 MGHRA, CDR2 YSYEKL. The CDR3 extends over 15 amino acids. CDR3 bases: TGCGCCAGCAGCCAAGTATCAGGGTCAAACAATGAGCAGTTCTTC. Translation gives CASSQVSGSNNEQFF.

A word on this clone: This CDR3 is also generated by other DNA sequences in the sample. The chain combines TRBV7-6 with TRBJ2-7; 9 nucleotides align to TRBD1. The CDR3 spans 15 residues. The germline gives CDR1 SGHVS, CDR2 FNYEAQ. Trimming took 3 bases from V and 2 from J; bases not matched to a gene: 5. CDR3: CASSFGTGLTYEQYF. CDR3 coding DNA: TGTGCCAGCAGCTTCGGGACAGGGTTGACCTACGAGCAGTACTTC.

This sequence joins TRBV6-5 and TRBJ1-1; TRBD1 aligns across 7 bases. Germline trimming cut 6 bases from V and 1 base from J; bases unmatched to any gene: 5. The CDR3 loop spans 14 amino acids. In germline, CDR1 is MNHEY, CDR2 SVGAGI. This CDR3 reads CASRFRTGNTEAFF. The CDR3 DNA is TGTGCCAGCAGGTTCCGGACAGGGAACACTGAAGCTTTCTTT.